A single sample gave rise to the 7 T cell receptor beta chains below, sequenced in a study of blood T cells in healthy people across ages. Next came a second PCR, run for 7 to 11 cycles, which used a sample-barcoded 5' primer along with a J-beta primer mix. TCRdb used MiXCR to reprocess the 5' RACE reads, holding one entry per CDR3 protein. The sample carries 850,000 to 1,300,000 distinct CDR3 sequences, 45% recorded once. The material sequenced was blood. These TCRs come from a woman in her sixties in good health.

This chain links TRBV6-2 or TRBV6-3 with TRBJ2-3; D uncertain. The CDR3 covers 14 residues. V lost 0 bases, J lost 3 bases, and 7 bases lay in between. Germline V CDR1 and CDR2: MNHEY, SVGEGT. The CDR3 coding sequence is TGTGCCAGCAGTTACTCAGAGCTTACAGATACGCAGTATTTT. Translation gives CASSYSELTDTQYF.

In this sample, this clonotype turned up a few times. The chain combines TRBV6-4 with TRBJ1-5; D might be TRBD1 (6 bases). V dropped 3 bases and J dropped 4 bases, with 10 bases sitting between them. CDR1 is MRHNA, CDR2 SNTAGT, per germline. The CDR3 has 14 amino acids. CDR3 in amino acids: CASSEEGGNQPQHF. In nucleotides, the CDR3 is TGTGCCAGCAGTGAAGAAGGGGGGAATCAGCCCCAGCATTTT.

The table lists this clonotype with a few counts. The chain couples TRBV6-5 to TRBJ2-7, with a tentative D call TRBD2 (5 bases). Trimming removed 0 bases at V and 0 bases at J, with 15 bases between. The CDR3 covers 17 residues. Germline V gives CDR1 MNHEY, CDR2 SVGAGI. The CDR3 sequence: CASSYSKGMRDSYEQYF. The CDR3 region has the DNA TGTGCCAGCAGTTACTCGAAAGGTATGAGGGACTCCTACGAGCAGTACTTC.

Remarks on this clonotype: At one boundary the junction diverges from the germline segment, which might be a read error. This chain connects TRBV20-1 to TRBJ2-3; 8 bases are shared with TRBD1. CDR3 length equals 15 residues. The V gene's germline CDR1 is DFQATT and CDR2 SNEGSKA (reference sequence). CDR3 bases: TGCAATGCTAGAGGGGACAGGCTCAGCACAGATACGCAGTATTTT. It specifies CNARGDRLSTDTQYF.

J is TRBJ2-4 and V is TRBV4-2, with 7 bases lining up with TRBD2. The J call may not be correct, given that the DNA end is closer to TRBJ2-7. In germline, CDR1 is LGHNA, CDR2 YNFKEQ. This CDR3 has 15 amino acids. In DNA, the CDR3 is TGTGCCAGCAGCCAAGGGGGGGGGAATTACTACGAGCAGTACTTC. This encodes CASSQGGGNYYEQYF.

The chain employs TRBV5-6 and TRBJ2-1, with 10 bases matching TRBD2. The J segment lost 9 bases and the V segment lost 4 bases, leaving 10 bases of the junction unmatched. CDR3 length: 15 amino acids. The V gene's germline CDR1 is SGHDT and CDR2 YYEEEE. CDR3 nucleotides: TGTGCCAGCAGCCCCTTAGGAGCGGGAGGGGGTGAGCAGTTCTTC. Its protein product is CASSPLGAGGGEQFF.

The rearrangement uses TRBV27 and TRBJ2-1; 7 bases match TRBD2. CDR1 and CDR2 from the germline V gene are MNHEY and SMNVEV (reference sequence). The CDR3 sequence is 15 residues long. The V segment lost 8 bases and the J segment 6 bases; nucleotides outside the gene matches: 13. CDR3 region: CASGKLAKKGNEQFF. DNA for the CDR3: TGTGCCAGCGGGAAACTAGCGAAGAAGGGCAATGAGCAGTTCTTC.